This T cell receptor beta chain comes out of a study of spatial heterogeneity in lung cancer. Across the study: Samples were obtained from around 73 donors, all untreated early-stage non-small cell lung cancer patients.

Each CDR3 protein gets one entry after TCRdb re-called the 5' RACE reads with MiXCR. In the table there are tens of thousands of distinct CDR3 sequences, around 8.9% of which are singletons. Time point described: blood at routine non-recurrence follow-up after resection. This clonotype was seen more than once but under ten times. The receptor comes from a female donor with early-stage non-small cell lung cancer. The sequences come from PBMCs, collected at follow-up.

The DNA of the CDR3 is TGTGCCAGCAGTTTTGTCGCACAGGGACATGGCTACACCTTC. It specifies CASSFVAQGHGYTF. This sequence joins TRBV12-3 or TRBV12-4 and TRBJ1-2; D perhaps matches TRBD1 (6 bases). This CDR3 is built from 14 residues. V lost 3 bases and J lost 6, with 14 bases in between.